This is a list of T cell receptor beta chains from one sample in a study of cytomegalovirus exposure and HLA in healthy donors. Sequencing was performed with immunoSEQ multiplex PCR; in TCRdb, only in-frame clones are kept and a portion is missing. The sample records 110,000 to 150,000 clones, approximately 89% being singletons. Input material: PBMCs. Receptors originate from a woman between 18 and 29 years old in good health and CMV-seropositive. The CDR3 runs from the conserved cysteine through the conserved F or W. D genes are given only for firm matches. Clone size is shown for a subset of rows, as once, few, many or a class of expanded clone.

>17|TRBV5-8|-|TRBJ1-1|TRBD1
CASSRPRGQGLNTEAFF
TGTGCCAGCAGCCGGCCGCGGGGACAGGGGTTGAACACTGAAGCTTTCTTT
>14|TRBV5-1|few|TRBJ2-7|-
CASSLDDNPYEQYF
TGCGCCAGCAGCTTGGATGACAACCCATACGAGCAGTACTTC
>13|TRBV7-2|-|TRBJ2-3|-
CASTIGGTDTQYF
TGTGCCAGCACCATTGGGGGCACGGATACGCAGTATTTT
>16|TRBV2|-|TRBJ1-1|TRBD1
CASRRQGALLNTEAFF
TGTGCCAGCAGAAGACAGGGGGCCCTCTTGAACACTGAAGCTTTCTTT
>15|TRBV11-2|-|TRBJ2-5|TRBD2
CASSTGRGGRETQYF
TGTGCCAGCAGCACCGGTCGGGGGGGCAGAGAGACCCAGTACTTC
>19|TRBV28|-|TRBJ2-5|TRBD2
CASSFPPGSGGQYQETQYF
TGTGCCAGCAGTTTCCCCCCCGGGAGCGGGGGGCAGTACCAAGAGACCCAGTACTTC
>14|TRBV2|-|TRBJ1-1|TRBD1
CASRLQGPNTEAFF
TGTGCCAGCAGATTACAGGGGCCGAACACTGAAGCTTTCTTT
>18|TRBV18|-|TRBJ2-7|-
CASSPKGIRVEAPYEQYF
TGTGCCAGCTCACCAAAAGGTATAAGGGTGGAGGCTCCCTACGAGCAGTACTTC
>13|TRBV28|-|TRBJ2-1|-
CASSLAETNEQFF
TGTGCCAGCAGTTTAGCGGAGACGAATGAGCAGTTCTTC
>14|TRBV27|-|TRBJ1-2|TRBD1
CASSLKGAHYGYTF
TGTGCCAGCAGTTTAAAGGGGGCACACTATGGCTACACCTTC
>14|TRBV28|-|TRBJ2-7|-
CASSPQGALDEQYF
TGTGCCAGCAGTCCCCAGGGTGCCCTAGACGAGCAGTACTTC
>15|TRBV6-5|many|TRBJ1-1|-
CASRIRGGANTEAFF
TGTGCCAGCAGGATCCGGGGGGGGGCTAACACTGAAGCTTTCTTT
>18|TRBV18|-|TRBJ1-2|-
CASSPLFGGLGLVGGYTF
TGTGCCAGCTCACCTCTATTCGGGGGGCTTGGGTTGGTTGGAGGCTACACCTTC
>16|TRBV7-8|-|TRBJ2-3|TRBD2
CASSPPAGVSTDTQYF
TGTGCCAGCAGCCCCCCAGCGGGGGTTTCCACAGATACGCAGTATTTT
>14|TRBV5-6|-|TRBJ2-3|-
CASSPDVDLDTQYF
TGTGCCAGCAGCCCCGATGTAGATCTAGATACGCAGTATTTT
>16|TRBV5-4|-|TRBJ1-2|TRBD1
CASLSWDRGTNYGYTF
TGTGCCAGCCTTTCGTGGGACAGGGGTACTAACTATGGCTACACCTTC
>15|TRBV4-1|-|TRBJ1-5|-
CASSHQPTSNQPQHF
TGCGCCAGCAGTCACCAGCCGACAAGCAATCAGCCCCAGCATTTT
>15|TRBV7-9|once|TRBJ1-1|-
CASSSPTGFNTEAFF
TGTGCCAGCAGCTCTCCAACAGGGTTTAACACTGAAGCTTTCTTT
>18|TRBV28|-|TRBJ2-7|TRBD2
CASSLRTSGGLITYEQYF
TGTGCCAGCAGTTTAAGGACTAGCGGGGGGCTAATTACCTACGAGCAGTACTTC
>13|TRBV6-6|-|TRBJ1-2|-
CASSYSPDYGYTF
TGTGCCAGCAGTTACTCCCCCGACTATGGCTACACCTTC
>15|TRBV5-5|-|TRBJ1-4|-
CASSPSPEPNEKLFF
TGTGCCAGCAGCCCCTCACCTGAGCCGAATGAAAAACTGTTTTTT
>15|TRBV9|once|TRBJ2-1|-
CASSARGSSYNEQFF
TGTGCCAGCAGCGCCCGGGGGAGCTCCTACAATGAGCAGTTCTTC
>13|TRBV5-1|-|TRBJ1-4|TRBD1
CASGQGSNEKLFF
TGCGCCAGCGGACAGGGATCTAATGAAAAACTGTTTTTT
>13|TRBV6-5|-|TRBJ1-2|TRBD1
CASRPGGGYGYTF
TGTGCCAGCAGACCAGGGGGAGGCTATGGCTACACCTTC
>14|TRBV25-1|-|TRBJ1-2|-
CASSESRGSYGYTF
TGTGCCAGCAGTGAATCACGAGGGTCCTATGGCTACACCTTC
>13|TRBV6-1|-|TRBJ1-2|-
CASRYGEHYGYTF
TGTGCCAGCAGATATGGGGAGCACTATGGCTACACCTTC
>10|TRBV20-1|-|TRBJ2-5|-
CSARDLDSNF
TGCAGTGCTAGAGACCTGGACTCGAACTTC
>14|TRBV30|-|TRBJ2-5|-
CAWSVRGWSETQYF
TGTGCCTGGAGTGTACGGGGGTGGTCGGAGACCCAGTACTTC
>16|TRBV28|-|TRBJ2-1|TRBD2
CASTGTSGGAYNEQFF
TGTGCCAGCACCGGGACTAGCGGGGGCGCGTACAATGAGCAGTTCTTC
>15|TRBV7-9|-|TRBJ1-2|-
CASSFVGTSNYGYTF
TGTGCCAGCAGCTTCGTCGGGACAAGTAACTATGGCTACACCTTC
>13|TRBV19|-|TRBJ1-2|-
CASRPGYDYGYTF
TGTGCCAGTCGCCCAGGGTACGACTATGGCTACACCTTC
>18|TRBV7-9|-|TRBJ2-1|TRBD2
CASSLGSSGGLLDNEQFF
TGTGCCAGCAGCTTAGGATCTAGCGGGGGCTTACTCGACAATGAGCAGTTCTTC
>13|TRBV30|-|TRBJ1-2|-
CAWPGRGVYGYTF
TGTGCCTGGCCCGGGAGAGGGGTCTATGGCTACACCTTC
>15|TRBV15|-|TRBJ1-2|TRBD1
CATSPREGQGGGYTF
TGTGCCACCAGTCCGCGAGAGGGGCAGGGGGGAGGCTACACCTTC
>12|TRBV30|once|TRBJ2-5|-
CAWTQGRETQYF
TGTGCCTGGACACAGGGTAGAGAGACCCAGTACTTC
>12|TRBV28|-|TRBJ2-7|-
CASMELFSEQYF
TGTGCCAGCATGGAGTTATTTTCCGAGCAGTACTTC
>14|TRBV2|-|TRBJ1-1|-
CASRLGRVDTEAFF
TGTGCCAGCAGGCTGGGGCGCGTGGACACTGAAGCTTTCTTT
>16|TRBV6-1|-|TRBJ2-1|TRBD2
CASSEAFGRGGDEQFF
TGTGCCAGCAGTGAAGCGTTCGGGCGGGGGGGCGATGAGCAGTTCTTC
>13|TRBV27|-|TRBJ1-1|-
CASSSAGPTEAFF
TGTGCCAGCAGCTCCGCGGGCCCCACTGAAGCTTTCTTT
>17|TRBV7-8|few|TRBJ1-1|TRBD1
CASSLPAGGVRRTEAFF
TGTGCCAGCAGCCTTCCAGCAGGGGGCGTCAGGAGGACTGAAGCTTTCTTT
>14|TRBV28|-|TRBJ2-7|-
CASLGGDPSYEQYF
TGTGCCAGCCTGGGGGGTGATCCCTCCTACGAGCAGTACTTC
>18|TRBV10-3|once|TRBJ1-2|-
CAISDPYSRFRLNYGYTF
TGTGCCATCAGTGACCCCTACTCACGGTTTCGGTTAAACTATGGCTACACCTTC
>18|TRBV28|-|TRBJ2-3|TRBD2
CASSPSWWERGVADTQYF
TGTGCCAGCAGTCCATCGTGGTGGGAGCGGGGGGTGGCAGATACGCAGTATTTT
>16|TRBV28|-|TRBJ2-7|TRBD1
CASTRAAGQGVNEQYF
TGTGCCAGCACCAGGGCGGCTGGACAGGGGGTTAACGAGCAGTACTTC
>14|TRBV25-1|-|TRBJ2-3|TRBD1
CASTFTGGADTQYF
TGTGCCAGTACCTTCACAGGGGGCGCAGATACGCAGTATTTT
>13|TRBV6-6|-|TRBJ1-2|-
CASSYTGRDGYTF
TGTGCCAGCAGTTACACCGGGCGGGATGGCTACACCTTC
>14|TRBV28|-|TRBJ2-4|TRBD1
CASSSGTGGNIQYF
TGTGCCAGCAGTTCGGGTACAGGGGGAAACATTCAGTACTTC
>14|TRBV28|few|TRBJ1-2|-
CASSFSGSGYGYTF
TGTGCCAGCAGTTTTTCGGGGTCGGGCTATGGCTACACCTTC
>14|TRBV27|-|TRBJ1-1|-
CASSLSTGNTEAFF
TGTGCCAGCAGTTTATCAACGGGGAACACTGAAGCTTTCTTT
>13|TRBV7-2|-|TRBJ2-5|-
CASSLQGLETQYF
TGTGCCAGCAGCTTACAGGGGCTGGAGACCCAGTACTTC
>15|TRBV28|-|TRBJ1-4|-
CASSSSRGTNEKLFF
TGTGCCAGCAGTTCCTCCCGGGGGACTAATGAAAAACTGTTTTTT
>15|TRBV5-4|-|TRBJ2-7|TRBD1
CASSAGTGFSYEQYF
TGTGCCAGCAGCGCAGGGACAGGGTTCTCCTACGAGCAGTACTTC
>16|TRBV6-5|few|TRBJ1-5|-
CASSYLTYRANQPQHF
TGTGCCAGCAGTTACCTTACCTACAGGGCTAATCAGCCCCAGCATTTT
>14|TRBV28|once|TRBJ2-7|TRBD1
CASSSTGGLGEQYF
TGTGCCAGCAGTTCCACAGGGGGCCTGGGGGAGCAGTACTTC
>17|TRBV30|-|TRBJ2-7|-
CAWSVGQRGGLASEQYF
TGTGCCTGGAGTGTAGGTCAGCGCGGTGGGCTAGCGTCCGAGCAGTACTTC
>18|TRBV7-9|-|TRBJ1-2|-
CASSPDSFSPYTNYGYTF
TGTGCCAGCAGCCCGGACAGCTTTAGCCCGTATACTAACTATGGCTACACCTTC
>16|TRBV7-2|-|TRBJ2-1|-
CASSLRGKSSYNEQFF
TGTGCCAGCAGCTTAAGGGGGAAGAGCTCCTACAATGAGCAGTTCTTC
>14|TRBV11-2|once|TRBJ1-6|TRBD1
CASSRDSPNSPLHF
TGTGCCAGCAGCCGGGACAGCCCCAATTCACCCCTCCACTTT
>18|TRBV28|-|TRBJ1-2|-
CASSLLSGGPGENYGYTF
TGTGCCAGCAGTTTATTGTCGGGGGGGCCAGGGGAGAACTATGGCTACACCTTC
>15|TRBV14|-|TRBJ2-5|-
CASSQGWGDQETQYF
TGTGCCAGCAGCCAAGGATGGGGGGACCAAGAGACCCAGTACTTC